Listed below are T cell receptor beta chains from one sample, sequenced in a study of OX40 agonist ivuxolimab in advanced cancers. The data were produced by immunoSEQ multiplex PCR, yet TCRdb's version contains in-frame clones alone and is incomplete. The sample contains about 77,000 clones, about 83% of which appear only once. The sequencing used CD4+ or CD8+ T cells sorted from blood, collected in a trial of the OX40 agonist ivuxolimab. These receptors were obtained from an adult with an advanced solid tumor such as melanoma, head and neck, liver or kidney cancer. The CDR3 runs from the conserved cysteine through the conserved F or W. The D gene is left open where the match is weak. The listing skips clone size in some rows; elsewhere it reads once, few, many or a size class.

TRBJ2-2,-,-,TRBV6-5,CASSYSHANTGELFF,TGTGCCAGCAGTTACTCACACGCGAACACCGGGGAGCTGTTTTTT
TRBJ1-2,-,-,TRBV7-9,CASSRGPGYGYTF,TGTGCCAGCAGCCGGGGACCCGGCTATGGCTACACCTTC
TRBJ1-2,-,-,TRBV5-6,CASSLGRGSYGYTF,TGTGCCAGCAGCCTCGGGAGGGGTAGCTATGGCTACACCTTC
TRBJ2-2,-,TRBD1,TRBV7-2,CASSLGQGAGTGELFF,TGTGCCAGCAGCTTAGGTCAGGGGGCAGGCACCGGGGAGCTGTTTTTT
TRBJ1-2,-,-,TRBV6-1,CASSKTGAGGGYTF,TGTGCCAGCAGCAAAACGGGAGCCGGAGGTGGCTACACCTTC
TRBJ2-1,-,-,TRBV27,CASSLVISGLNNEQFF,TGTGCCAGCAGTTTAGTTATTAGCGGCCTGAACAATGAGCAGTTCTTC
TRBJ1-5,-,TRBD1,TRBV11-2,CASSLGRTGGNQPQHF,TGTGCCAGCAGCTTAGGCAGGACAGGGGGCAATCAGCCCCAGCATTTT
TRBJ2-7,-,-,TRBV27,CASSPPQGRYEQYF,TGTGCCAGCAGTCCCCCCCAAGGGAGGTACGAGCAGTACTTC
TRBJ1-2,-,-,TRBV5-1,CASSPNMRTKTNYGYTF,TGCGCCAGCAGCCCTAATATGAGAACTAAGACCAACTATGGCTACACCTTC
TRBJ2-1,-,TRBD2,TRBV7-2,CASRPSGAYNEQFF,TGTGCCAGCAGGCCTAGCGGGGCATACAATGAGCAGTTCTTC
TRBJ2-5,-,TRBD2,TRBV6-6,CASINPDGGAKQTQYF,TGTGCCAGCATCAATCCCGACGGGGGGGCGAAACAGACCCAGTACTTC
TRBJ2-2,-,TRBD2,TRBV5-1,CASSSGLAGGGTGELFF,TGCGCCAGCAGCTCGGGACTAGCGGGAGGGGGCACCGGGGAGCTGTTTTTT
TRBJ2-5,-,-,TRBV7-2,CASSYQETQYF,TGTGCCAGCAGCTACCAAGAGACCCAGTACTTC
TRBJ1-5,-,-,TRBV7-8,CASAVGVYQPQHF,TGTGCCAGCGCGGTGGGGGTTTATCAGCCCCAGCATTTT
TRBJ1-3,-,-,TRBV30,CAWSYRVAGNTIYF,TGTGCCTGGAGTTACAGGGTAGCTGGAAACACCATATATTTT
TRBJ2-3,-,-,TRBV5-1,CASSWADSTDTQYF,TGCGCCAGCAGCTGGGCGGACAGCACAGATACGCAGTATTTT
TRBJ2-7,few,-,TRBV28,CASRTLGTNEQYF,TGTGCCAGCAGAACTCTGGGAACTAACGAGCAGTACTTC
TRBJ2-7,-,-,TRBV6-1,CASSGGHAEQYF,TGTGCCAGCAGTGGGGGACATGCCGAGCAGTACTTC
TRBJ2-5,-,-,TRBV6-5,CASSYQGRGETQYF,TGTGCCAGCAGTTACCAGGGGAGAGGAGAGACCCAGTACTTC
TRBJ1-1,-,TRBD1,TRBV5-1,CASKFATGAHTEAFF,TGCGCCAGCAAATTCGCCACAGGGGCGCACACTGAAGCTTTCTTT
TRBJ2-7,-,-,TRBV29-1,CSVGQTYEQYF,TGCAGCGTTGGACAGACTTACGAGCAGTACTTC
TRBJ2-3,-,-,TRBV5-6,CASSLGTGIGDTQYF,TGTGCCAGCAGCCTTGGAACGGGAATAGGAGATACGCAGTATTTT
TRBJ1-5,-,TRBD1,TRBV7-9,CASSLDRAQPQHF,TGTGCCAGCAGCTTGGACAGGGCGCAGCCCCAGCATTTT
TRBJ2-3,-,-,TRBV9,CASSGNTDTQYF,TGTGCCAGCAGCGGGAACACAGATACGCAGTATTTT
TRBJ1-6,-,-,TRBV5-5,CASSLSVGGTLHF,TGTGCCAGCAGCTTGTCGGTGGGGGGAACCCTCCACTTT
TRBJ2-3,-,-,TRBV6-6,CASRTTGSNTQYF,TGTGCCAGCAGGACGACAGGCTCTAATACGCAGTATTTT
TRBJ2-1,-,-,TRBV7-2,CASSLGGTFNEQFF,TGTGCCAGCAGCTTAGGAGGGACCTTTAATGAGCAGTTCTTC
TRBJ2-5,-,TRBD2,TRBV5-1,CASSRRGGTPQETQYF,TGCGCCAGCAGCAGACGGGGGGGCACCCCCCAAGAGACCCAGTACTTC
TRBJ1-4,-,-,TRBV11-2,CASSPSGGLNEKLFF,TGTGCCAGCAGCCCTAGTGGGGGCTTGAATGAAAAACTGTTTTTT
TRBJ1-4,-,TRBD1,TRBV10-3,CATGQGGEKLFF,TGTGCCACGGGACAGGGCGGAGAAAAACTGTTTTTT
TRBJ2-1,-,-,TRBV28,CASSRIQGRGEQFF,TGTGCCAGCAGCAGAATACAGGGCCGGGGTGAGCAGTTCTTC
TRBJ1-6,once,TRBD1,TRBV5-1,CASSLDPQDRAGALHF,TGCGCCAGCAGCTTGGATCCCCAGGACAGGGCAGGGGCCCTCCACTTT
TRBJ1-2,few,-,TRBV19,CASSASGLLGGYTF,TGTGCCAGTAGCGCCTCGGGTCTCCTAGGGGGCTACACCTTC
TRBJ1-3,-,-,TRBV7-8,CASSYGGSGNTIYF,TGTGCCAGCAGCTATGGTGGGTCCGGAAACACCATATATTTT
TRBJ2-1,-,-,TRBV19,CASSIGQNGNEQFF,TGTGCCAGTAGTATCGGACAGAACGGGAATGAGCAGTTCTTC
TRBJ1-2,-,TRBD1,TRBV20-1,CSARTGNGYTF,TGCAGTGCTAGGACAGGGAATGGCTACACCTTC
TRBJ2-7,-,TRBD1,TRBV7-9,CASSLVLWTGDPYEQYF,TGTGCCAGCAGCTTAGTATTGTGGACAGGGGACCCCTACGAGCAGTACTTC
TRBJ2-7,few,-,TRBV28,CASVSSYEQYF,TGTGCCTCGGTCAGTTCCTACGAGCAGTACTTC
TRBJ2-7,-,-,TRBV6-1,CANSDPRIGEQYF,TGTGCCAACAGTGACCCGCGGATCGGGGAGCAGTACTTC
TRBJ1-4,-,-,TRBV6-1,CASRNGPFSNEKLFF,TGTGCCAGCAGAAACGGGCCATTTTCAAATGAAAAACTGTTTTTT
TRBJ1-3,-,-,TRBV6-1,CASTQRAGEDTIYF,TGTGCCAGCACCCAAAGGGCAGGGGAGGACACCATATATTTT
TRBJ1-1,-,-,TRBV19,CASSPFTGNTEAFF,TGTGCCAGTAGTCCCTTTACAGGGAACACTGAAGCTTTCTTT